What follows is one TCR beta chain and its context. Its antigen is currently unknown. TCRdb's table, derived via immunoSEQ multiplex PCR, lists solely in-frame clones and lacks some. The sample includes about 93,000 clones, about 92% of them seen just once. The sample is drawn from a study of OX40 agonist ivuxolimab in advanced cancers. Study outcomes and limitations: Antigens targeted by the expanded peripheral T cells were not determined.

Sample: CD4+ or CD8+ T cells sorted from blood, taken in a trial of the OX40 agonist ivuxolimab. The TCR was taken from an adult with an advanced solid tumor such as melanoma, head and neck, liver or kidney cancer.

CDR3 DNA sequence: TGTGCCAGTATCGGGGTAAACTATGGCTACACCTTC. The encoded protein is CASIGVNYGYTF. The V call is TRBV19, the J call TRBJ1-2; no firm D call. This CDR3 region has 12 residues. The germline CDR1 and CDR2 sequences are LNHDA and SQIVND (reference sequence). The V gene lost 7 bases and the J gene lost 2 bases, with 8 bases spanning the gap. Supplemented by reference TRBV19 and TRBJ1-2, the full variable domain reads DGGITQSPKYLFRKEGQNVTLSCEQNLNHDAMYWYRQDPGQGLRLIYYSQIVNDFQKGDIAEGYSVSREKKESFPLTVTSAQKNPTAFYLCASIGVNYGYTFGSGTRLTVV.